Given below is one T cell receptor beta chain in context. As yet, its antigen is unknown. Sequencing was performed with immunoSEQ multiplex PCR; in TCRdb, only in-frame clones are kept and a portion is missing. The table includes around 100,000 clones, around 85% detected once. These data originate in a study of identifying expanded T cells in peripheral blood. Study results and caveats: Across healthy donors, higher total template counts meant significantly greater roughly 2-week count variance.

The sequenced material came from blood. The TCR was taken from a person aged 18 to 75 in good health.

The CDR3: CASSFMASSVEQYF. The CDR3 coding sequence is TGTGCCAGCAGCTTCATGGCCTCCAGCGTCGAGCAGTACTTC. The chain carries TRBV7-8 and TRBJ2-7; D not certain. The V end was cut by 3 bases, the J end by 6 bases, with 15 bases between. This CDR3 region has 14 residues. The germline gives CDR1 SGHVS, CDR2 FQNEAQ.